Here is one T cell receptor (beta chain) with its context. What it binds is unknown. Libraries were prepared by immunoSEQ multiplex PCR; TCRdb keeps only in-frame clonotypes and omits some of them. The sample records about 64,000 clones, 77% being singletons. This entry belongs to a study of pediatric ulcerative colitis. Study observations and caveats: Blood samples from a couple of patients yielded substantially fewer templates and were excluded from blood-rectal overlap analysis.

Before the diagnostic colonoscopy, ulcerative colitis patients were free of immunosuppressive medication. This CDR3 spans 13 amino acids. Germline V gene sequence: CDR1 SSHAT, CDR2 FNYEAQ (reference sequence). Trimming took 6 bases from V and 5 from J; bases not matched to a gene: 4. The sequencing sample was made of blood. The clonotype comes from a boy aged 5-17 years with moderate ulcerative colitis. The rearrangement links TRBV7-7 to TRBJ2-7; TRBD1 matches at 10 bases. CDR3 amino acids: CASSGGTGDEQYF. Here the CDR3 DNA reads TGTGCCAGCAGTGGCGGGACAGGGGACGAGCAGTACTTC. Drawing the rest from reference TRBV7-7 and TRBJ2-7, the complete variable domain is GAGVSQSPRYKVTKRGQDVTLRCDPISSHATLYWYQQALGQGPEFLTYFNYEAQPDKSGLPSDRFSAERPEGSISTLTIQRTEQRDSAMYRCASSGGTGDEQYFGPGTRLTVT.